The subject of this entry is one T cell receptor (beta chain). The antigen remains unidentified. The data are from a study of CD8+ T cells in alopecia areata. cDNA prepared by RNA extraction and subsequent reverse transcription served as the template for sequencing. Libraries were prepared by immunoSEQ multiplex PCR; TCRdb keeps only in-frame clonotypes and omits some of them. Among fewer than 150,000 clones listed, roughly four fifths were seen once. Germline V lookup: CDR1 LGHNA, CDR2 YSLEER. The CDR3 has 15 residues. The trim removed 4 bases at V and 8 bases at J, leaving 10 bases unmatched. As for treatment: oral pan-JAK inhibitor, 5-10 mg twice daily. Regarding the study as a whole: Normal-skin resident alphabeta T cells also appear among scalp sample sequences.

The sample here was CD8+ T cells sorted from blood, taken at week 4, from a patient treated with tofacitinib. This TCR was recovered from a human donor with alopecia areata. The genes are TRBV4-3 and TRBJ2-1; 8 bases fit TRBD2. CDR3 region: CASSLGTSGRDEQFF. The CDR3 coding sequence is TGCGCCAGCAGCCTGGGTACTAGCGGAAGGGATGAGCAGTTCTTC.